A selection of T cell receptor beta chains follows, all from one sample in a study of a mutant IDH1 vaccine in newly diagnosed glioma. For these receptors, no antigen is known. Only in-frame clones appear in the TCRdb table, and some are missing; sequencing was by immunoSEQ multiplex PCR. The data hold 58,000 or so clones, with about four fifths observed a single time. This sample comprised PBMCs, obtained from a glioma patient whose treatment included an IDH1 peptide vaccine. These receptors originate from a woman between 50 and 59 years old with glioma. Each CDR3 is given with its conserved first and last residue. A D gene is named only where the DNA matches it firmly. Size is stated for part of the rows, as once, few or many counts, or as a class when the clone is expanded.

NA	TRBV5-1	TRBJ2-7	NA	CASSLQGSLYEQYF	TGCGCCAGCAGCTTGCAAGGGAGCCTCTACGAGCAGTACTTC
NA	TRBV5-6	TRBJ1-3	NA	CASSQAVNTIYF	TGTGCCAGCAGTCAGGCGGTAAACACCATATATTTT
NA	TRBV7-9	TRBJ1-1	NA	CASSLAQEAFF	TGTGCCAGCAGCTTAGCGCAGGAGGCTTTCTTT
once	TRBV6-1	TRBJ1-1	NA	CASKLEGITEAFF	TGTGCCAGCAAATTAGAAGGGATCACTGAAGCTTTCTTT
few	TRBV14	TRBJ1-1	NA	CASSQVGVPGVFF	TGTGCCAGCAGCCAAGTCGGGGTCCCGGGAGTTTTCTTT
NA	TRBV7-9	TRBJ1-2	NA	CASSDSVTSYTF	TGTGCCAGCAGCGATTCCGTTACCAGCTACACCTTC
NA	TRBV4-2	TRBJ1-6	TRBD1	CASSLRTGGSPLHF	TGTGCCAGCAGCCTACGGACAGGAGGTTCACCCCTCCACTTT
NA	TRBV28	TRBJ2-3	TRBD2	CASSPRGGLAGSNTQYF	TGTGCCAGCAGCCCTAGGGGGGGACTAGCGGGATCAAATACGCAGTATTTT
NA	TRBV5-1	TRBJ2-3	NA	CASSSGQTSTDTQYF	TGCGCCAGCAGCTCAGGACAGACTAGCACAGATACGCAGTATTTT
NA	TRBV7-2	TRBJ2-5	TRBD2	CASRAGGDQETQYF	TGTGCCAGCAGGGCGGGAGGCGACCAAGAGACCCAGTACTTC
NA	TRBV9	TRBJ2-5	TRBD1	CASSRSPGQRETQYF	TGTGCCAGCAGCAGATCTCCGGGACAGAGGGAGACCCAGTACTTC
NA	TRBV11-2	TRBJ1-1	NA	CASSPNTEAFF	TGTGCCAGCAGCCCCAACACTGAAGCTTTCTTT
NA	TRBV28	TRBJ2-1	TRBD2	CASRTSWEQFF	TGTGCCAGCCGGACTAGCTGGGAGCAGTTCTTC
NA	TRBV7-8	TRBJ2-5	NA	CASSDRYQETQYF	TGTGCCAGCAGCGACAGGTACCAAGAGACCCAGTACTTC
NA	TRBV9	TRBJ2-2	TRBD2	CASSVVAGGLTGELFF	TGTGCCAGCAGCGTAGTAGCGGGGGGCCTCACCGGGGAGCTGTTTTTT
NA	TRBV10-3	TRBJ1-5	NA	CAISGAGVDQPQHF	TGTGCCATCAGTGGAGCGGGGGTTGATCAGCCCCAGCATTTT
NA	TRBV5-5	TRBJ1-3	NA	CASSLVAVSGNTIYF	TGTGCCAGCAGCTTGGTAGCGGTCTCTGGAAACACCATATATTTT
NA	TRBV4-2	TRBJ2-1	TRBD1	CASSQAGDRGNNEQFF	TGTGCCAGCAGCCAAGCAGGGGACAGGGGTAACAATGAGCAGTTCTTC
few	TRBV5-4	TRBJ2-7	NA	CASSPGVGDEQYF	TGTGCCAGCAGCCCGGGGGTCGGAGACGAGCAGTACTTC
NA	TRBV5-1	TRBJ1-1	NA	CASSHGGSPMGTEAFF	TGCGCCAGCAGCCATGGGGGGTCCCCCATGGGCACTGAAGCTTTCTTT
NA	TRBV27	TRBJ2-7	TRBD1	CASSSLGTGAYEQYF	TGTGCCAGCAGCTCCTTGGGGACAGGCGCCTACGAGCAGTACTTC
NA	TRBV7-2	TRBJ2-4	NA	CASRGAAKNIQYF	TGTGCCAGCAGGGGGGCAGCCAAAAACATTCAGTACTTC
NA	TRBV13	TRBJ1-2	NA	CASSSEKTRANYGYTF	TGTGCCAGCAGCTCCGAAAAGACACGGGCCAACTATGGCTACACCTTC
NA	TRBV7-9	TRBJ1-1	NA	CASSLDPATTEAFF	TGTGCCAGCAGCTTAGATCCCGCGACAACTGAAGCTTTCTTT
NA	TRBV29-1	TRBJ2-7	TRBD1	CSVTGGWEQYF	TGCAGCGTGACAGGGGGCTGGGAGCAGTACTTC
NA	TRBV5-6	TRBJ1-1	NA	CASSLLVRVYTEAFF	TGTGCCAGCAGCTTGTTAGTAAGGGTCTACACTGAAGCTTTCTTT
NA	TRBV7-9	TRBJ2-7	TRBD2	CASSSDPTSSHEQYF	TGTGCCAGCAGCTCCGATCCGACTAGCAGCCACGAGCAGTACTTC
NA	TRBV7-9	TRBJ1-1	NA	CASSLGERRNTEAFF	TGTGCCAGCAGCCTCGGAGAGAGGCGGAACACTGAAGCTTTCTTT
NA	TRBV5-1	TRBJ1-4	TRBD1	CASSLEGQGNEKLFF	TGCGCCAGCAGCTTGGAGGGACAGGGTAATGAAAAACTGTTTTTT
NA	TRBV28	TRBJ2-2	NA	CASRLQTTLNTGELFF	TGTGCCAGCAGACTGCAAACAACACTTAACACCGGGGAGCTGTTTTTT
NA	TRBV7-9	TRBJ2-1	TRBD2	CASSLTSGGGNEQFF	TGTGCCAGCAGCTTGACTAGCGGGGGGGGCAATGAGCAGTTCTTC
NA	TRBV27	TRBJ2-4	TRBD2	CASSWGSGGAQNIQYF	TGTGCCAGCAGTTGGGGTAGCGGGGGGGCACAGAACATTCAGTACTTC
NA	TRBV10-3	TRBJ2-7	NA	CAITPRESYEQYF	TGTGCCATCACCCCCCGGGAGAGCTACGAGCAGTACTTC
NA	TRBV6-6	TRBJ2-6	NA	CASILPGANVLTF	TGTGCCAGCATCTTACCTGGGGCCAACGTCCTGACTTTC
once	TRBV6-5	TRBJ2-7	NA	CASSNGQSYEQYF	TGTGCCAGCAGTAACGGACAGAGCTACGAGCAGTACTTC
NA	TRBV7-2	TRBJ2-7	NA	CASSIGGSYEQYF	TGTGCCAGCAGCATCGGGGGATCCTACGAGCAGTACTTC
NA	TRBV5-5	TRBJ1-5	NA	CASSLVPAVNQPQHF	TGTGCCAGCAGCTTGGTCCCGGCGGTAAATCAGCCCCAGCATTTT
NA	TRBV14	TRBJ2-3	TRBD1	CASSQRQGSTDTQYF	TGTGCCAGCAGCCAGAGACAGGGATCCACAGATACGCAGTATTTT
few	TRBV7-3	TRBJ2-2	NA	CASSRTTGPAGELFF	TGTGCCAGCAGCCGAACAACAGGGCCCGCCGGGGAGCTGTTTTTT